These 22 T cell receptor beta chains were all obtained from the same sample, sequenced in a study of blood T cell repertoires in COVID-19 (TCRdb year 2020). Library preparation used the immunoSEQ multiplex PCR assay. Entries here come from immuneACCESS through TCRdb and include only in-frame sequences with V and J called. Some clones fail to appear in such tables; in the studies checked, an unresolved V gene covers under half of the shortfall, and the cause of the remainder is unknown. In this sample the table shows around 71,000 clones, approximately 89% of which occur a single time. Clones ranked in the top ten supply 1.5% to 2% of the sample. The source material was peripheral blood. The receptors were gathered from a woman between 55 and 75 years old with acute or convalescent COVID-19.

This clone was counted a single time. V usage is TRBV28 and J usage is TRBJ2-2; 9 nucleotides align to TRBD2. This CDR3 comprises 17 residues. V trimming: 3 bases; J trimming: 5 bases; junction bases outside the gene matches: 10. The germline V gene encodes CDR1 MDHEN and CDR2 SYDVKM. CDR3 amino acids: CASSLIWREGMTGELFF. CDR3 DNA sequence: TGTGCCAGCAGTTTGATCTGGCGGGAGGGCATGACCGGGGAGCTGTTTTTT.

The chain links TRBV5-1 to TRBJ2-3; no definite D call. V was pared by 0 bases and J by 5 bases, with 4 bases between. CDR3 length: 12 residues. Per the germline V gene, CDR1 is SGHRS and CDR2 is YFSETQ. CDR3 sequence: CASSLDGDTQYF. The DNA for the CDR3 is TGCGCCAGCAGCTTGGACGGAGATACGCAGTATTTT.

This clone was picked up one time. The chain is built from TRBV7-2 and TRBJ2-1; 7 bases align to TRBD2. V lost 5 bases to trimming and J lost 4 bases; unmatched junction nucleotides: 14. This CDR3 has 17 amino acids. The germline V gene encodes CDR1 SGHTA and CDR2 FQGNSA. CDR3 coding DNA: TGTGCCAGCAGCCTAGAGGTAGGGCCGGGGGGATACAATGAGCAGTTCTTC. Its protein is CASSLEVGPGGYNEQFF.

The chain joins TRBV11-2 to TRBJ1-2, with no clear D. Per the germline V gene, CDR1 is SGHAT and CDR2 is FQNNGV. The CDR3 is made up of 15 amino acids. Trimming took off 4 bases at V and 5 bases at J, with 17 bases between the two ends. CDR3 amino acids: CASSSSRATRYGYTF. The DNA of the CDR3 is TGTGCCAGCAGCTCAAGTCGCGCGACACGATATGGCTACACCTTC.

Written as DNA, the CDR3 is TGTGCCAGCAGCTGGGGCCAAGACACTGAAGCTTTCTTT. Residues: CASSWGQDTEAFF. V is TRBV7-9 and J is TRBJ1-1; TRBD1 might be the D (5 bases). Germline V gives CDR1 SEHNR, CDR2 FQNEAQ (reference sequence). The V and J ends lost 4 bases and 3 bases respectively, with 9 bases between them. The CDR3 is made up of 13 amino acids.

This clone was observed once. This chain links TRBV19 with TRBJ2-2; no reliable D call. The germline gives CDR1 LNHDA, CDR2 SQIVND (reference sequence). Trimming took off 6 bases at V and 6 bases at J, with 8 bases between the two ends. This CDR3 contains 12 residues. DNA for the CDR3: TGTGCCAGTAGCTCGGTGGCCGGGGAGCTGTTTTTT. Protein: CASSSVAGELFF.

The V gene is TRBV2, the J gene TRBJ1-5, with TRBD1 as a possible D gene (6 bases). Germline assignment: CDR1 SNHLY and CDR2 FYNNEI. There are 15 residues in the CDR3. Trimming took off 7 bases at V and 1 base at J, with 14 bases between the two ends. The CDR3 bases are TGTGCCAGCACCCCCCGTAGGGGGAGCAATCAGCCCCAGCATTTT. The encoded protein is CASTPRRGSNQPQHF. The full variable domain, with the rest looked up from reference TRBV2 and TRBJ1-5, is EPEVTQTPSHQVTQMGQEVILRCVPISNHLYFYWYRQILGQKVEFLVSFYNNEISEKSEIFDDQFSVERPDGSNFTLKIRSTKLEDSAMYFCASTPRRGSNQPQHFGDGTRLSIL.

The chain links TRBV7-5 to TRBJ1-1; TRBD1 is taken as the D call from the table, unchecked against the DNA. TRBV7-5 is shown as a pseudogene. This CDR3 is 17 amino acids long. In DNA, the CDR3 is TGTGCCAGAAGCTTAGCCCCGGACAGGGGAGGGAACACTGAAGCTTTCTTT. Translated: CARSLAPDRGGNTEAFF.

This clone was observed a handful of times. V gene TRBV6-2 or TRBV6-3 combines with J gene TRBJ1-5, with TRBD1 as a possible D gene (6 bases). The CDR3 runs to 14 residues. Per germline, CDR1 MNHEY and CDR2 SVGEGT. The germline V and J ends were trimmed by 5 bases and 6 bases, with 14 bases remaining between them. The CDR3 region has the DNA TGTGCCAGCAGTAAAGGGTTAGGGGGTCAGCCCCAGCATTTT. Encoded protein: CASSKGLGGQPQHF.

The chain recombines TRBV19 with TRBJ2-7, with D maybe TRBD2 (6 bases). The germline CDR1 and CDR2 sequences are LNHDA and SQIVND (reference sequence). Trimming removed 4 bases at V and 4 bases at J, with 8 bases between. This CDR3 is built from 12 residues. CDR3 protein: CASSTGVYEQYF. The CDR3 DNA is TGTGCCAGTAGTACGGGAGTGTACGAGCAGTACTTC.

The chain recombines TRBV7-2 with TRBJ1-5; D is perhaps TRBD1 (6 bases). The CDR3 is 15 residues long. Trimming stripped 10 bases from V and 4 bases from J, with 20 bases between. CDR1 is SGHTA and CDR2 is FQGNSA in the germline V gene. In DNA, the CDR3 is TGTGCCACTTCCGGTTGGGGGCAGGGGAATCAGCCCCAGCATTTT. This translates into CATSGWGQGNQPQHF.

The chain has TRBV19 and TRBJ1-2, with 9 bases aligning to TRBD1. Germline loops: CDR1 LNHDA, CDR2 SQIVND (reference sequence). V gave up 5 bases and J gave up 2 bases; unmatched junction bases: 6. The CDR3 is 15 amino acids. The CDR3 sequence is CASSVGTGPNYGYTF. DNA for the CDR3: TGTGCCAGTAGTGTCGGGACAGGGCCCAACTATGGCTACACCTTC.

The chain joins TRBV11-3 to TRBJ2-1; D is perhaps TRBD2 (7 bases). Trimming removed 2 bases from V and 9 bases from J, with 11 bases in between. CDR1 is SGHNT, CDR2 YENEEA, per germline. The CDR3 runs 13 residues. The CDR3: CASSLRGASEQFF. CDR3 bases: TGTGCCAGCAGCTTACGGGGGGCGAGTGAGCAGTTCTTC.

This clone has just a few counts. This chain connects TRBV7-2 to TRBJ1-4; 9 positions agree with TRBD1. The V segment lost 7 bases and the J segment 8 bases; nucleotides outside the gene matches: 8. Germline lookup yields CDR1 SGHTA and CDR2 FQGNSA. The CDR3 loop spans 14 amino acids. The CDR3 DNA is TGTGCCAGCACCTCGACAGGGGGGCACGAAAAACTGTTTTTT. This translates into CASTSTGGHEKLFF.

The chain joins TRBV28 to TRBJ2-3, with 16 bases identical to TRBD2. Germline assignment: CDR1 MDHEN and CDR2 SYDVKM. The V gene end was trimmed by 4 bases and the J gene end by 2 bases; junction bases not matched to a gene: 6. The CDR3 extends over 18 amino acids. CDR3 amino acids: CASSSGTSGRANTDTQYF. The CDR3 DNA follows: TGTGCCAGCAGTTCCGGGACTAGCGGGAGGGCCAACACAGATACGCAGTATTTT.

The chain combines TRBV5-1 with TRBJ2-2, with 9 positions matching TRBD2. The CDR3 extends over 14 amino acids. Germline CDR1 reads SGHRS; CDR2 reads YFSETQ. V was clipped by 6 bases and J by 3 bases; unmatched bases: 3. As DNA, the CDR3 is TGCGCCAGCACTCAGCGGGGGGACACCGGGGAGCTGTTTTTT. This codes for CASTQRGDTGELFF.

The gene calls are TRBV6-5 and TRBJ2-7; 7 bases map to TRBD1. The CDR3 runs to 15 residues. Germline trimming cut 6 bases from V and 4 bases from J; bases unmatched to any gene: 12. Germline V CDR1 and CDR2: MNHEY, SVGAGI. The CDR3 nucleotides are TGTGCCAGCAGCGCAAACAGGGGCTGGGGATACGAGCAGTACTTC. Translation: CASSANRGWGYEQYF.

The chain joins TRBV19 to TRBJ1-4; 7 bases line up with TRBD1. Germline V gives CDR1 LNHDA, CDR2 SQIVND (reference sequence). Unmatched junction bases numbered 6, after V lost 7 bases and J lost 4 bases. The CDR3 is 14 amino acids. The CDR3: CASTPDRLNEKLFF. The CDR3 nucleotides are TGTGCCAGTACTCCGGACAGGCTTAATGAAAAACTGTTTTTT.

J is TRBJ2-2 and V is TRBV7-2; D unclear. The V and J ends lost 1 base and 5 bases respectively, with 5 bases between them. The germline V gene has CDR1 SGHTA and CDR2 FQGNSA. The CDR3 runs to 13 residues. The CDR3 DNA sequence: TGTGCCAGCAGCTTAGTTCAGACCGGGGAGCTGTTTTTT. Residues: CASSLVQTGELFF.

The V gene is TRBV7-2, the J gene TRBJ1-4; 7 bases are shared with TRBD1. This CDR3 comprises 15 residues. V trimming: 5 bases; J trimming: 5 bases; junction bases outside the gene matches: 8. Germline V CDR1 and CDR2: SGHTA, FQGNSA. The CDR3 protein is CASSPRDRENEKLFF. The CDR3 nucleotides are TGTGCCAGCAGCCCGCGGGACAGAGAGAATGAAAAACTGTTTTTT.

This chain joins TRBV5-8 and TRBJ2-3; D is uncertain. Looked up from germline, CDR1 is SGHTS and CDR2 is YDEGEE. The ends were cut back, 1 base at V and 4 bases at J, with 4 bases in the middle. The CDR3 has 12 amino acids. The CDR3 loop reads CASSLRSDTQYF. Here the CDR3 DNA reads TGTGCCAGCAGCTTGCGTTCAGATACGCAGTATTTT.

The V and J genes are TRBV7-9 and TRBJ2-5; D is possibly TRBD2 (5 bases). Trimming stripped 6 bases from V and 4 bases from J, with 15 bases between. CDR1 SEHNR and CDR2 FQNEAQ come from the germline V gene (reference sequence). This CDR3 has 14 amino acids. In DNA form, the CDR3 reads TGTGCCAGCAGGACTGACGGGGAAGGAGAGACCCAGTACTTC. Its protein product is CASRTDGEGETQYF.